The clone carrying this T cell receptor (beta chain) was detected only a few times. Its antigen is unknown. A second PCR of roughly 7 to 11 cycles used a sample-barcoded 5' primer and a J-beta primer mix. Tagging of each cDNA molecule was performed by a template-switch adaptor with 12 random nucleotides. TCRdb reanalysed the 5' RACE reads using MiXCR and keeps one entry per CDR3 protein. The profile shows about 1.4 million distinct CDR3 sequences, roughly 60% of them singletons. The data were obtained in a study of blood T cells in healthy people across ages. Study-level background: Template switching picked up about one barcoded beta molecule for each two T cells. Broader study findings: Higher diversity and more naive CD4+ cells were features of long-lived donors, compared to aged donors.

The length of the CDR3 is 20 residues. Trimming removed 5 bases from V and 3 bases from J, with 32 bases in between. Germline-derived CDR1 and CDR2 are SGHAT and FQNNGV. The origin of this receptor is a man between 18 and 35 years old in good health. The chain joins TRBV11-2 to TRBJ2-7; D may match TRBD1 or TRBD2 (5 bases each). The specimen was blood. CDR3 in amino acids: CASSESRTQGVRPLYYEQYF. The CDR3 DNA reads as TGTGCCAGCAGCGAGTCAAGGACTCAGGGCGTACGACCCCTCTACTACGAGCAGTACTTC.